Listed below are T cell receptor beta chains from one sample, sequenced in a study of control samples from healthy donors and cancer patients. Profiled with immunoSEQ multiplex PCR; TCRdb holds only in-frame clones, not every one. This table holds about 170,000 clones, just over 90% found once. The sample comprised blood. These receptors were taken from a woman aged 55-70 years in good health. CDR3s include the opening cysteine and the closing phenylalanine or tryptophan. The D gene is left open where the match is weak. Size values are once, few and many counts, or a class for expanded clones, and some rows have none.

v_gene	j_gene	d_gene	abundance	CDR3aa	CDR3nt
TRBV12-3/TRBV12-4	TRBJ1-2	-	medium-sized	CASSTANYGYTF	TGTGCCAGCAGTACAGCAAACTATGGCTACACCTTC
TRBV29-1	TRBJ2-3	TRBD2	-	CSVEGLAGTDTQYF	TGCAGCGTTGAGGGACTAGCGGGGACAGATACGCAGTATTTT
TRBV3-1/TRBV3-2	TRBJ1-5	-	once	CASSQEGLENQPQHF	TGTGCCAGCAGCCAAGAGGGACTGGAAAATCAGCCCCAGCATTTT
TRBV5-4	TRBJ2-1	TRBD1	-	CASSLGDRQFF	TGTGCCAGCAGCTTGGGGGACAGGCAGTTCTTC
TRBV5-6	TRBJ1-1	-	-	CASSMEAEAFF	TGTGCCAGCAGTATGGAGGCTGAAGCTTTCTTT
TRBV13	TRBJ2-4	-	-	CASSNRGENRAKNIQYF	TGTGCCAGCAGCAATAGGGGAGAGAATAGGGCCAAAAACATTCAGTACTTC
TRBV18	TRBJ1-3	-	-	CASSPYLGETNSGNTIYF	TGTGCCAGCTCACCGTACCTTGGGGAAACTAACTCTGGAAACACCATATATTTT
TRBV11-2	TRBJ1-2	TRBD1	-	CASTQVGDRGPANYGYTF	TGTGCCAGCACGCAAGTCGGCGACAGGGGCCCAGCTAACTATGGCTACACCTTC
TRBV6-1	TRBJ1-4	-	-	CASSDLTFTYEKLFF	TGTGCCAGCAGTGATTTGACCTTTACGTATGAAAAACTGTTTTTT
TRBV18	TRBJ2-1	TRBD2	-	CASSPPTAGDHEQFF	TGTGCCAGCTCACCACCTACAGCGGGGGACCATGAGCAGTTCTTC
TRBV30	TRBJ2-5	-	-	CAWSVLGGLEETQYF	TGTGCCTGGAGTGTACTTGGGGGTTTGGAAGAGACCCAGTACTTC
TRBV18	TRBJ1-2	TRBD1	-	CASSANRGADYGYTF	TGTGCCAGCTCAGCGAACAGGGGCGCCGACTATGGCTACACCTTC
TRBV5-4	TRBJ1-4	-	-	CASSLAGLQEKLFF	TGTGCCAGCAGCTTAGCGGGACTTCAGGAAAAACTGTTTTTT
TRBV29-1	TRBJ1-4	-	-	CSVAPGGEKLFF	TGCAGCGTTGCCCCCGGAGGGGAAAAACTGTTTTTT
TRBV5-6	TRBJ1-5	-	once	CASSLWIIPVSNQPQHF	TGTGCCAGCAGCTTGTGGATCATTCCAGTTAGCAATCAGCCCCAGCATTTT
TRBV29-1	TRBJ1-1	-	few	CSVPPTGRKAEAFF	TGCAGCGTTCCACCGACGGGAAGGAAGGCTGAAGCTTTCTTT
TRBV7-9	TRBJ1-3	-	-	CASSLPGPGNTIYF	TGTGCCAGCAGCTTACCAGGGCCTGGAAACACCATATATTTT
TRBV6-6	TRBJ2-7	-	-	CASSYSGNYEQYF	TGTGCCAGCAGTTACTCCGGAAACTACGAGCAGTACTTC
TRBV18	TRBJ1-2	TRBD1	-	CASSPRDRGYGYTF	TGTGCCAGCTCACCACGGGACAGGGGCTATGGCTACACCTTC
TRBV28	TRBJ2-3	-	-	CASSSQPGADTQYF	TGTGCCAGCAGTTCTCAGCCCGGGGCAGATACGCAGTATTTT
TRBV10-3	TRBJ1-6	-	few	CATLRGAESPLHF	TGTGCCACGTTGAGGGGAGCGGAGTCACCCCTCCACTTT
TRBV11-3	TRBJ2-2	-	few	CASSLGRDTNTGELFF	TGTGCCAGCAGCTTAGGTCGTGACACAAACACCGGGGAGCTGTTTTTT
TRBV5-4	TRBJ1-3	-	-	CASRTASGNTIYF	TGTGCCAGCAGGACAGCCTCTGGAAACACCATATATTTT
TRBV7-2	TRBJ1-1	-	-	CASSLVGGVNTEAFF	TGTGCCAGCAGCTTAGTGGGGGGGGTGAACACTGAAGCTTTCTTT
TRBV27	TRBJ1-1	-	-	CASSFNGNTEAFF	TGTGCCAGCAGTTTCAATGGTAACACTGAAGCTTTCTTT
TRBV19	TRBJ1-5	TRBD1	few	CASSWTGPQPQHF	TGTGCCAGTAGCTGGACAGGGCCCCAGCCCCAGCATTTT
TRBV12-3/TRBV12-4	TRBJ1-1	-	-	CASSLGGPGSFF	TGTGCCAGCAGTTTAGGGGGCCCTGGATCTTTCTTT
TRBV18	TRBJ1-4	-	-	CASQESNEKLFF	TGTGCCAGCCAAGAATCTAATGAAAAACTGTTTTTT
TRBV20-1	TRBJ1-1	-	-	CSASGGVVGGGNTEAFF	TGCAGTGCTAGTGGGGGAGTGGTGGGAGGTGGAAACACTGAAGCTTTCTTT
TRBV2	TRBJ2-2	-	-	CASSGTVGELFF	TGTGCCAGCAGTGGGACAGTTGGGGAGCTGTTTTTT
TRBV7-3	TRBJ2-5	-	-	CASSLSGGTTETQYF	TGTGCCAGCAGCTTATCGGGGGGCACGACGGAGACCCAGTACTTC
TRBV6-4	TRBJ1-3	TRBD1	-	CASGTGAPGNTIYF	TGTGCCAGCGGGACAGGGGCTCCTGGAAACACCATATATTTT
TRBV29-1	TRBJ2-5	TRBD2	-	CSVHGGGRETQYF	TGCAGCGTCCACGGGGGGGGCCGGGAGACCCAGTACTTC
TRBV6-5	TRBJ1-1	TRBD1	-	CASSDRGNTEAFF	TGTGCCAGTTCGGACAGGGGGAACACTGAAGCTTTCTTT
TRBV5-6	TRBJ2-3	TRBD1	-	CASSPGQGVFTDTQYF	TGTGCCAGCAGCCCGGGACAGGGGGTGTTCACAGATACGCAGTATTTT
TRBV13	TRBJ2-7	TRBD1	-	CASSLRQGLDEQYF	TGTGCCAGCAGCCTACGACAGGGTCTGGACGAGCAGTACTTC
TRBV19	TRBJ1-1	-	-	CASSASLSAEAFF	TGTGCCAGTAGTGCTTCTCTTTCGGCTGAAGCTTTCTTT
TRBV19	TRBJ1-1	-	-	CASSVPAGLTMNTEAFF	TGTGCCAGTAGTGTCCCCGCGGGCCTTACCATGAACACTGAAGCTTTCTTT
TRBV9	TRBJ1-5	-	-	CASSPKGPGSNQPQHF	TGTGCCAGCAGCCCGAAGGGCCCGGGGAGCAATCAGCCCCAGCATTTT
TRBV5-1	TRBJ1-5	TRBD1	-	CASSLGTGNHQPQHF	TGCGCCAGCAGCCTAGGGACAGGGAATCATCAGCCCCAGCATTTT
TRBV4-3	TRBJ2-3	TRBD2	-	CASSQSRGLAGRTDTQYF	TGCGCCAGCAGCCAATCAAGGGGACTAGCGGGGCGCACAGATACGCAGTATTTT
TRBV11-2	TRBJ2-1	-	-	CASRGGANEQFF	TGTGCCAGCAGAGGGGGAGCGAATGAGCAGTTCTTC
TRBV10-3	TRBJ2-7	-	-	CATHLKPTDEQYF	TGTGCCACCCATCTAAAGCCAACGGACGAGCAGTACTTC
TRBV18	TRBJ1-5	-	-	CASSPGSNQPQHF	TGTGCCAGCTCACCAGGGTCCAATCAGCCCCAGCATTTT
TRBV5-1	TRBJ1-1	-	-	CASSPQGSTEAFF	TGCGCCAGCAGCCCCCAGGGGTCCACTGAAGCTTTCTTT
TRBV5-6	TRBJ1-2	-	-	CASSSGLIQGPFNYGYTF	TGTGCCAGCAGCTCCGGTTTAATACAGGGCCCCTTCAACTATGGCTACACCTTC
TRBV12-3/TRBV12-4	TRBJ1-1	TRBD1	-	CASSLVDRAEAFF	TGTGCCAGCAGTTTAGTGGACAGGGCTGAAGCTTTCTTT
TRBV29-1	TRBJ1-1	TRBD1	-	CSADRGDTEAFF	TGCAGCGCCGACAGGGGGGACACTGAAGCTTTCTTT
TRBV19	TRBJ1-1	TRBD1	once	CASSVTGGAAEAFF	TGTGCCAGTAGTGTTACAGGGGGCGCGGCTGAAGCTTTCTTT
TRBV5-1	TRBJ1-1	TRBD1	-	CASSLDRGQGEAFF	TGCGCCAGCAGCTTGGACAGGGGGCAAGGTGAAGCTTTCTTT